The 11 T cell receptor beta chains reported below all come from one sample, sequenced in a study of Ad26.COV2.S vaccination and SARS-CoV-2 variants (TCRdb year 2021). To prepare the library, the immunoSEQ multiplex PCR assay was applied. The source is immuneACCESS, and TCRdb retained only in-frame sequences with V and J called. Part of the clones is not carried over; for the studies checked, unresolved V genes explain less than half of this, and the remainder is unexplained. In all, the sample holds about 450,000 clones, and nearly 90% of those were seen once. The top ten hold approximately 2.5% of the sample. Sample treatment or condition, as interpreted from the label and publication: over 15 received Ad26.COV2.S at low or high dose, single or two shots; 5 received placebo; per-sample allocation not given. For vaccine and placebo recipients, the sequenced repertoires came from samples collected on day 63 after the first injection.

Sequenced here: peripheral blood, sampled in a trial of Ad26.COV2.S vaccine versus placebo. Source of these receptors: a person aged 18-65 years who received the Ad26.COV2.S COVID-19 vaccine or a placebo.

This clone was recorded once. The gene calls are TRBV6-2 or TRBV6-3 and TRBJ1-5, with TRBD1 identical over 7 bases. This CDR3 is 16 amino acids long. CDR1 is MNHEY, CDR2 SVGEGT, per germline. V was pared by 5 bases and J by 2 bases, with 9 bases of the junction left unmatched. DNA for the CDR3: TGTGCCAGCAGTAAAGGGGGCCTTACACGCAATCAGCCCCAGCATTTT. Its translation: CASSKGGLTRNQPQHF.

This chain links TRBV30 with TRBJ1-5; D perhaps matches TRBD1 (5 bases). The V end was cut by 0 bases, the J end by 4 bases, with 13 bases between. Germline CDR1 is GTSNPN and CDR2 is SVGIG (reference sequence). This CDR3 contains 15 residues. This CDR3 reads CAWSVDRGMNQPQHF. For the CDR3, the DNA is TGTGCCTGGAGTGTAGACCGGGGGATGAATCAGCCCCAGCATTTT.

The chain couples TRBV5-4 to TRBJ2-2; TRBD2 aligns across 8 bases. J lost 1 base, V lost 4 bases, and 9 bases had no gene match. The CDR3 has 17 amino acids. The germline gives CDR1 SGHNT, CDR2 YYREEE (reference sequence). DNA for the CDR3: TGTGCCAGCAGCCCGAACGCAGCGGGGGTGAACACCGGGGAGCTGTTTTTT. This translates into CASSPNAAGVNTGELFF.

CDR3 bases: TGTGCCAGCTCAGTAGACCGGGCGAACTACAATGAGCAGTTCTTC. This gives the protein CASSVDRANYNEQFF. The gene calls are TRBV18 and TRBJ2-1; D is undetermined. From germline, CDR1 is KGHSH and CDR2 LQKENI. Deletions cut 5 bases from V and 3 bases from J, with 14 bases between. The CDR3 is 15 amino acids. The full variable domain, completed using reference TRBV18 and TRBJ2-1, is NAGVMQNPRHLVRRRGQEARLRCSPMKGHSHVYWYRQLPEEGLKFMVYLQKENIIDESGMPKERFSAEFPKEGPSILRIQQVVRGDSAAYFCASSVDRANYNEQFFGPGTRLTVL.

This clone was counted a few times. V usage is TRBV7-3 and J usage is TRBJ2-2; no firm D call. The germline V gene encodes CDR1 SGHTA and CDR2 FQGTGA. V gave up 1 base and J gave up 0 bases, with 21 bases separating them. The CDR3 has 20 residues. The CDR3 is CASSLNGGQPTASNTGELFF. The CDR3 coding sequence is TGTGCCAGCAGCTTAAACGGCGGTCAACCAACCGCATCGAACACCGGGGAGCTGTTTTTT.

In its sample, this clone was seen a few times. The chain recombines TRBV6-5 with TRBJ1-5, with D unclear. Trimming cost V 7 bases and J 3 bases, with 4 bases left between them. CDR1 is MNHEY, CDR2 SVGAGI, per germline. CDR3 length: 11 residues. CDR3 nucleotide sequence: TGTGCCAGCAAGATCAATCAGCCCCAGCATTTT. This gives the protein CASKINQPQHF.

J is TRBJ2-7 and V is TRBV5-4; maybe TRBD1 (5 bases). The CDR3 has 14 residues. Between the trimmed V and J ends, which lost 5 bases and 5 bases, there was a span of 17 bases. Germline V lookup: CDR1 SGHNT, CDR2 YYREEE (reference sequence). The CDR3 coding sequence is TGTGCCAGCAGGCTGTGGCAGGGATCCAACGAGCAGTACTTC. Amino acid sequence: CASRLWQGSNEQYF.

The chain has TRBV19 and TRBJ2-5; the D gene is possibly TRBD2 (6 bases). Germline CDR1 and CDR2: LNHDA and SQIVND (reference sequence). V gave up 3 bases and J gave up 0 bases, with 11 bases separating them. The CDR3 runs to 15 residues. As DNA, the CDR3 is TGTGCCAGTAGTATTCGGGGGTCATACCAAGAGACCCAGTACTTC. Protein product: CASSIRGSYQETQYF.

The rearrangement uses TRBV3-1 (or the pseudogene TRBV3-2) and TRBJ1-5, with D unclear. The CDR3 is 14 amino acids. CDR1 LGHDT and CDR2 YNNKEL come from the germline V gene (reference sequence). V was cut by 1 base and J by 4 bases, with 8 bases left in between. The CDR3 DNA is TGTGCCAGCAGCCAAGCGGGCCGGAATCAGCCCCAGCATTTT. This encodes CASSQAGRNQPQHF.

The chain recombines TRBV18 with TRBJ1-5, with a possible D match to TRBD1 (5 bases). The CDR3 consists of 18 residues. V was clipped by 2 bases and J by 4 bases, with 21 bases between them. Looked up from germline, CDR1 is KGHSH and CDR2 is LQKENI. CDR3 DNA sequence: TGTGCCAGCTCACCATCAATAGGGGCGGCGGTTACAAATCAGCCCCAGCATTTT. This sequence encodes CASSPSIGAAVTNQPQHF.

The chain is built from TRBV6-2 or TRBV6-3 and TRBJ2-7, with 9 nucleotides matching TRBD2. V trimming: 1 base; J trimming: 8 bases; junction bases outside the gene matches: 12. Germline CDR1 and CDR2: MNHEY and SVGEGT. This CDR3 contains 16 residues. CDR3 nucleotide sequence: TGTGCCAGCAGTTACTTCGCGGGGGGGACAGCATTGAAGCAGTACTTC. The encoded protein is CASSYFAGGTALKQYF.